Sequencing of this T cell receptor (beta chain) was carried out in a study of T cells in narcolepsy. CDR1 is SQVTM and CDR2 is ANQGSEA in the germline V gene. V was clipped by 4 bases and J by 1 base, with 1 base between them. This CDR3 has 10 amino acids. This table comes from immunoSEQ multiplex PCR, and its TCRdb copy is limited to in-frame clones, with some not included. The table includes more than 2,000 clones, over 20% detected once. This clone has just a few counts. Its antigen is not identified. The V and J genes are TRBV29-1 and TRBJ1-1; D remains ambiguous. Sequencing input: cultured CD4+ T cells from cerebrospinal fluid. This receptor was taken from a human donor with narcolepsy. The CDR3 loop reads CSVGNTEAFF. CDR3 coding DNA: TGCAGCGTTGGGAACACTGAAGCTTTCTTT.